This T cell receptor (delta chain) was profiled in a study of gamma delta lymphoproliferative disorders and STAT genes. About the research overall: The LymphoTrack Dx TCRG Assay amplified gamma chains from at least 50 ng of genomic DNA.

Study-level results: Whether leukemic clones are public or private remains unconfirmed.

TCRdb re-identified clones in the multiplex PCR reads via CATT. The table includes over a thousand delta-chain clones, around 3% detected once. The receptor sequences were amplified from genomic DNA of peripheral blood mononuclear cells. Sequenced patients had a median age of around 60 years. This clone turned up a few times. Its antigen is as yet unknown. This likely came from a read error, as a far larger clone is one base away. Other nucleotide sequences in the sample specify the same CDR3. This CDR3 has 22 residues. Germline V gene sequence: CDR1 TSWWSYY, CDR2 QGS. Sequencing was performed on blood. The chain links TRDV1 to TRDJ1, with 8 positions matching TRDD3. This clonotype was sampled from a human donor with gamma-delta T-cell large granular lymphocyte leukemia. CDR3 nucleotide sequence: TGTGCTCTTGGGGTACCCGTGATGCGGGTACTGGGGGCCTCAACGTACACCGATAAACTTATCTTT. This sequence encodes CALGVPVMRVLGASTYTDKLIF.